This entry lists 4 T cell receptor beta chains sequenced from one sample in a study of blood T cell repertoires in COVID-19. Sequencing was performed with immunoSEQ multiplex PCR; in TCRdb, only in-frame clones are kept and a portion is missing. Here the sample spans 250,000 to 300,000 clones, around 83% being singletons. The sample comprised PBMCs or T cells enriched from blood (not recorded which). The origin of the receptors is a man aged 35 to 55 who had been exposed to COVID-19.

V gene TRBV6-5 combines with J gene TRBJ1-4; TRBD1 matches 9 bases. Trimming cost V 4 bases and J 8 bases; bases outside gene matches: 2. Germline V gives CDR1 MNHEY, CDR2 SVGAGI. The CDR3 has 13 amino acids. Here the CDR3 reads CASSWTGEEKLFF. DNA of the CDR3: TGTGCCAGCAGTTGGACAGGGGAAGAAAAACTGTTTTTT.

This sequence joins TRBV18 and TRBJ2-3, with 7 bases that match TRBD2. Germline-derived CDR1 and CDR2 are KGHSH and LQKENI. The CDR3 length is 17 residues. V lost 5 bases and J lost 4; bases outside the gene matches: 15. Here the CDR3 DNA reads TGTGCCAGCTCATCGCTCGCGCCGGGGGGAGTTTCAGATACGCAGTATTTT. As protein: CASSSLAPGGVSDTQYF.

The CDR3 DNA is TGTGCCAGCAGCAAATCCCCCGACGAGCAGTACTTC. This translates into CASSKSPDEQYF. This chain links TRBV21-1 with TRBJ2-7; the table's D call, TRBD2, was not checked against the DNA. TRBV21-1 is labeled a pseudogene. This CDR3 region has 12 residues.

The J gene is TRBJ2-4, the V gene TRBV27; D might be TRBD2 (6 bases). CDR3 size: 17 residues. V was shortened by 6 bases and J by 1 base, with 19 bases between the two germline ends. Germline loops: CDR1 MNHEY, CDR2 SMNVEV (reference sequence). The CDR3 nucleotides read TGTGCCAGCAGCCGACTAGGGGTGAAGACGGCCAAAAACATTCAGTACTTC. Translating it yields CASSRLGVKTAKNIQYF.